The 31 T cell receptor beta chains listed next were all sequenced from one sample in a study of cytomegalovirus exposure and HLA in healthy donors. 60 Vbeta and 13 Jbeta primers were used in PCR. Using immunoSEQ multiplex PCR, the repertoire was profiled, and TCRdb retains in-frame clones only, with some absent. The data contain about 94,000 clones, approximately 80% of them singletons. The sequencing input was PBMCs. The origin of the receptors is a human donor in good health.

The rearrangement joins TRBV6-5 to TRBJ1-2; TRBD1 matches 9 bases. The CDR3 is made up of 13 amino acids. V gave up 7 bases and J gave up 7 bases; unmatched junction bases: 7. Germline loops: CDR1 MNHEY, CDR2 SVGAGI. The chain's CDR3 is CASIPGQGSGYTF. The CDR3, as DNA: TGTGCCAGCATTCCGGGACAGGGAAGTGGCTACACCTTC.

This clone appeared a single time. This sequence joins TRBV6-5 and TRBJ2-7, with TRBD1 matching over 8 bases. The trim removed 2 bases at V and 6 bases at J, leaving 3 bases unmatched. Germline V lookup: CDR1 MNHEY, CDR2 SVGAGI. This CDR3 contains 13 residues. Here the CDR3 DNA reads TGTGCCAGCAGTTACACGGACAGGGTCGAGCAGTACTTC. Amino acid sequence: CASSYTDRVEQYF.

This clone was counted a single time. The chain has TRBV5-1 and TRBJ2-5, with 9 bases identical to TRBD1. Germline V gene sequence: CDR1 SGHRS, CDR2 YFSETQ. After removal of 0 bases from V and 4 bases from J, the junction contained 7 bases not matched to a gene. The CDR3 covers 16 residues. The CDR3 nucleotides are TGCGCCAGCAGCTTGGGGGGCAACAGGGGGCCAGAGACCCAGTACTTC. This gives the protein CASSLGGNRGPETQYF.

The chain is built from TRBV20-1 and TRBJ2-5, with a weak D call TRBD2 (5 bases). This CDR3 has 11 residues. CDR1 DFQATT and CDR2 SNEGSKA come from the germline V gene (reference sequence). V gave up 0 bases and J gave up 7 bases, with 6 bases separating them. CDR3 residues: CSARDAGTQYF. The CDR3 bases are TGCAGTGCTAGAGATGCGGGGACCCAGTACTTC.

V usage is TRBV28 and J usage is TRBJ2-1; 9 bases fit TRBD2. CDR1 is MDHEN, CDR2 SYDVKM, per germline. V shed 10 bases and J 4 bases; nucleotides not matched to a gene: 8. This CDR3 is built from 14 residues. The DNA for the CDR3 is TGTGCCACCCTCCTAGCGGGAACATACAATGAGCAGTTCTTC. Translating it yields CATLLAGTYNEQFF.

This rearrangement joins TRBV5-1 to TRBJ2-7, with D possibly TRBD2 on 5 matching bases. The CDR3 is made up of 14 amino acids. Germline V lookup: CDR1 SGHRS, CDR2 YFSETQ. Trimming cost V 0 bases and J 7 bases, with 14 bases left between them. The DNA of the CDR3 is TGCGCCAGCAGCTTGGCAGCGGTTACTCGGGAGCAGTACTTC. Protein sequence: CASSLAAVTREQYF.

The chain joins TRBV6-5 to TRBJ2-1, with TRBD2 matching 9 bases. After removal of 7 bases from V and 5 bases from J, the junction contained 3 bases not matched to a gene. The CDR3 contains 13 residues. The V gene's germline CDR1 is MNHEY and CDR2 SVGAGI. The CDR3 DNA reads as TGTGCCAGCAAAGCGGGAGGCCACAATGAGCAGTTCTTC. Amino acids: CASKAGGHNEQFF.

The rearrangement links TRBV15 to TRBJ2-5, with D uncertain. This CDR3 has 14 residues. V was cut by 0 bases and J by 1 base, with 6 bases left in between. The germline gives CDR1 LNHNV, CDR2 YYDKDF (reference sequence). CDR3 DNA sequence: TGTGCCACCAGCAGAGATAGTCCCCAAGAGACCCAGTACTTC. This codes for CATSRDSPQETQYF.

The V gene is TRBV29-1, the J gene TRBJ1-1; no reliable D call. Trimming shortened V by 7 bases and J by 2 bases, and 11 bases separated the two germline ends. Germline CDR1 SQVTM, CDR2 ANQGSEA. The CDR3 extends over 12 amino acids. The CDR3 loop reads CSARDFNTEAFF. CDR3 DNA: TGCAGCGCCCGGGATTTTAACACTGAAGCTTTCTTT.

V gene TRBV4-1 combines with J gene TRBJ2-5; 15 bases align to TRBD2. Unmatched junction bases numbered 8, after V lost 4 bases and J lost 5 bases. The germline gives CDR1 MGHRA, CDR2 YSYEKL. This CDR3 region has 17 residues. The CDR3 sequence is CASSPRGLAGGGETQYF. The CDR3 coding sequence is TGCGCCAGCAGCCCCCGGGGACTAGCGGGGGGTGGGGAGACCCAGTACTTC.

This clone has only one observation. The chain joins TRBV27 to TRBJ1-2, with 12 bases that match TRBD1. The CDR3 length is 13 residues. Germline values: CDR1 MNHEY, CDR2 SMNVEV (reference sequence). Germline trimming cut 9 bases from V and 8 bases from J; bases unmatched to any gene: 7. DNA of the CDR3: TGTGCCAGTGGGACAGGGGGCGCGTGGGGCTACACCTTC. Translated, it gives CASGTGGAWGYTF.

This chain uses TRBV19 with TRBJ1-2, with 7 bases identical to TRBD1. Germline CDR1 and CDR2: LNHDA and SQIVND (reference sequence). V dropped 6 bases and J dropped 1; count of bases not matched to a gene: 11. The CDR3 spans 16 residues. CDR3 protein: CASRADRAMGNYGYTF. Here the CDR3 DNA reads TGTGCCAGTAGAGCCGACAGGGCGATGGGTAACTATGGCTACACCTTC.

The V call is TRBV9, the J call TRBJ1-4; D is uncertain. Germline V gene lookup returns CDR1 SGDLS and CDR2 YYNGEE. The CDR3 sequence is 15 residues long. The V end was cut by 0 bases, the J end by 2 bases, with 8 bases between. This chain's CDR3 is CASSVGGVTNEKLFF. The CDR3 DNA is TGTGCCAGCAGCGTAGGCGGGGTCACTAATGAAAAACTGTTTTTT. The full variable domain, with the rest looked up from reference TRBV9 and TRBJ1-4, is DSGVTQTPKHLITATGQRVTLRCSPRSGDLSVYWYQQSLDQGLQFLIQYYNGEERAKGNILERFSAQQFPDLHSELNLSSLELGDSALYFCASSVGGVTNEKLFFGSGTQLSVL.

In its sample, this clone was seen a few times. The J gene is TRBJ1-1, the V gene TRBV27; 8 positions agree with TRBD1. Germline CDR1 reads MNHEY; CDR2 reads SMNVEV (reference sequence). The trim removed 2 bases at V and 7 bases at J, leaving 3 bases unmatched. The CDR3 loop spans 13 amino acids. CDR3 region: CASSLIGQGEAFF. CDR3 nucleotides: TGTGCCAGCAGTTTAATCGGACAGGGTGAAGCTTTCTTT.

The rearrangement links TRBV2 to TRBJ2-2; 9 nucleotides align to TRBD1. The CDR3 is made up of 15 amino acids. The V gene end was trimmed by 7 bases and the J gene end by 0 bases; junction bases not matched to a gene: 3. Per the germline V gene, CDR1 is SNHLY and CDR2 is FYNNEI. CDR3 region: CASTNRGPNTGELFF. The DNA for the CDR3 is TGTGCCAGCACCAACAGGGGGCCGAACACCGGGGAGCTGTTTTTT.

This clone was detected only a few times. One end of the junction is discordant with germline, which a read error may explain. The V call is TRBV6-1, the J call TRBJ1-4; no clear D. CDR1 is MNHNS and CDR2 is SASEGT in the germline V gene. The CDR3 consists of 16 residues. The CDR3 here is CASSARQLATNEKLFF. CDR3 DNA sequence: TGTGCCAGCAGTGCCCGACAATTGGCAACAAATGAAAAACTGTTTTTT.

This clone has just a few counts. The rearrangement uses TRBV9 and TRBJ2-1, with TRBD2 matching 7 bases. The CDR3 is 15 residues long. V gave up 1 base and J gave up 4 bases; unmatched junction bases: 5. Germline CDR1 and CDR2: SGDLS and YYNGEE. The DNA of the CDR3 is TGTGCCAGCAGCGTAAGCGGGAATGAGTACAATGAGCAGTTCTTC. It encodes CASSVSGNEYNEQFF.

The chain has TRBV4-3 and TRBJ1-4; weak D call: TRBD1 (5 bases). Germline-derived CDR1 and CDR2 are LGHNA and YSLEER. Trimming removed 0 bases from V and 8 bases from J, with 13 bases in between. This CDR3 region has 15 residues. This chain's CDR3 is CASSQDGGFREKLFF. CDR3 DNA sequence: TGCGCCAGCAGCCAAGATGGGGGGTTTCGCGAAAAACTGTTTTTT.

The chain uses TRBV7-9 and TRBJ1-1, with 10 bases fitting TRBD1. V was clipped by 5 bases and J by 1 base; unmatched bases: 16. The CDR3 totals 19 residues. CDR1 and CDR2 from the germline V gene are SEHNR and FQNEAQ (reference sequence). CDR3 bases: TGTGCCAGCAGCCCCAGGTTGAAACCGGGACAGGGGACGAACACTGAAGCTTTCTTT. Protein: CASSPRLKPGQGTNTEAFF.

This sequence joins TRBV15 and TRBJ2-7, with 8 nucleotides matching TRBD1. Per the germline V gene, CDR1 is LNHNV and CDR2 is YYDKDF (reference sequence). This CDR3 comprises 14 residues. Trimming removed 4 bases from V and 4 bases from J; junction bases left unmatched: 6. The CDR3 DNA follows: TGTGCCACCAGCAACACCGGGACAGGTTACGAGCAGTACTTC. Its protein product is CATSNTGTGYEQYF.

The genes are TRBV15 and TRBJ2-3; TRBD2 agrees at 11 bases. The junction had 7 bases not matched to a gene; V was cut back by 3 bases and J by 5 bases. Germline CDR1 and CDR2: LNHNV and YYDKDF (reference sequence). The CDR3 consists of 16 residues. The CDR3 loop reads CATSRTSGTRGDTQYF. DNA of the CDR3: TGTGCCACCAGCAGGACTAGCGGGACCCGGGGAGATACGCAGTATTTT.

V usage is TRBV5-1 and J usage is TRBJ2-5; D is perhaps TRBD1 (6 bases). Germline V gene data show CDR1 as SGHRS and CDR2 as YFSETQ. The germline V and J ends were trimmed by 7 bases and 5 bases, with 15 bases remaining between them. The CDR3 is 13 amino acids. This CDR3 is CASGQGLGETQYF. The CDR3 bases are TGCGCCAGCGGCCAGGGGCTCGGGGAGACCCAGTACTTC.

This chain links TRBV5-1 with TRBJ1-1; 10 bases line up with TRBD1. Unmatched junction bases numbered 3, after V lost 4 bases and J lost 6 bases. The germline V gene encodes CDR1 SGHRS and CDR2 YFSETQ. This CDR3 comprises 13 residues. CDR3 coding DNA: TGCGCCAGCAGCGGCGGACAGGGGGCTGAAGCTTTCTTT. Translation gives CASSGGQGAEAFF.

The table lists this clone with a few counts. The CDR3 region has the DNA TGTGCCAGCAGTGAATCACGGAGTTGGAGTTCCTACAATGAGCAGTTCTTC. Translating gives CASSESRSWSSYNEQFF. The chain is built from TRBV25-1 and TRBJ2-1; D remains unclear. The CDR3 totals 17 residues. V was clipped by 1 base and J by 1 base, with 14 bases between them. The germline gives CDR1 MGHDK, CDR2 SYGVNS.

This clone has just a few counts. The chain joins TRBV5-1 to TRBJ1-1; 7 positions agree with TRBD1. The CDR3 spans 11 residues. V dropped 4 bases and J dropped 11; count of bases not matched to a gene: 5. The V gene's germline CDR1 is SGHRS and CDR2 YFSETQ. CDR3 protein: CASSGDSRAFF. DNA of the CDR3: TGCGCCAGCAGCGGGGACAGTCGGGCTTTCTTT.

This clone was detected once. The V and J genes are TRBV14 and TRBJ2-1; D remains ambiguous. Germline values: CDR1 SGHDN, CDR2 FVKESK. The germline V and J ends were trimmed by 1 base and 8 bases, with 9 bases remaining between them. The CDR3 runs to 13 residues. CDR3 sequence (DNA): TGTGCCAGCAGCCAAGGGCCAGGTGATGAGCAGTTCTTC. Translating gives CASSQGPGDEQFF.

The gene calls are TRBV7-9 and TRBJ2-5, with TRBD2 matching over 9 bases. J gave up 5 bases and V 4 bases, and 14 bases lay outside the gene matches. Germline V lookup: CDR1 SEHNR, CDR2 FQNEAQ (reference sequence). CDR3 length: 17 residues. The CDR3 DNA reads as TGTGCCAGCAGCTCCCGGGTGGGCGGGGGGGCCGAGGAGACCCAGTACTTC. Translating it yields CASSSRVGGGAEETQYF.

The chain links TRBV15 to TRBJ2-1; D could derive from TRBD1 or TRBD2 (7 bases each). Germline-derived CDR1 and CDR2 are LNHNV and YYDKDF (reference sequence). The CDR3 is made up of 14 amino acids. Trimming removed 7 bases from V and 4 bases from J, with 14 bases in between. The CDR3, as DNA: TGTGCCACCACCAGGGGGAGGGGGTACAATGAGCAGTTCTTC. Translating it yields CATTRGRGYNEQFF.

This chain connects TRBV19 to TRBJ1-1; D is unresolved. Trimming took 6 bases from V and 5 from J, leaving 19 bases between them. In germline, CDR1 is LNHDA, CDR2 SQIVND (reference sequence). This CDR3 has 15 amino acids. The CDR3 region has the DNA TGTGCCAGTAGCTTGGGAGGAATTTTAGGTACTGAAGCTTTCTTT. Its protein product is CASSLGGILGTEAFF.

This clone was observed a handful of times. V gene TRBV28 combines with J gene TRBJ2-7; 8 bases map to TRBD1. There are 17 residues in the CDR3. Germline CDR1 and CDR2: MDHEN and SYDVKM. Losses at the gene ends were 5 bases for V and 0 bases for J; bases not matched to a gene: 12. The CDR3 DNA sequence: TGTGCCAGCAGTCCAACCTACTCGGGACAGGTCTCCTACGAGCAGTACTTC. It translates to CASSPTYSGQVSYEQYF.

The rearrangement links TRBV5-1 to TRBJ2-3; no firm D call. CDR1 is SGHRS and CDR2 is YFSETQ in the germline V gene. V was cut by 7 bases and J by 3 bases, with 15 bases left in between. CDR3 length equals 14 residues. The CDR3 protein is CASLGDPRTDTQYF. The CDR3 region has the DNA TGCGCCAGCTTGGGCGATCCAAGGACAGATACGCAGTATTTT.